The source of this T cell receptor beta chain is a study of blood T cell repertoires in COVID-19. Repertoires were generated with immunoSEQ multiplex PCR, while TCRdb's copy carries only in-frame clones and drops some. This table holds about 270,000 clones, roughly 86% found once. The CDR3 has 11 residues. With 7 bases removed from V and 6 bases from J, the gap between germline ends came to 6 bases. Germline V gene sequence: CDR1 SNHLY, CDR2 FYNNEI. The chain combines TRBV2 with TRBJ2-2; a possible D gene is TRBD2 (5 bases). The TCR was taken from a woman aged 55 to 70 who had recovered from COVID-19. The source material was peripheral blood. The DNA for the CDR3 is TGTGCCAGCACTAGCCCCGGGGAGCTGTTTTTT. Translated, it gives CASTSPGELFF.